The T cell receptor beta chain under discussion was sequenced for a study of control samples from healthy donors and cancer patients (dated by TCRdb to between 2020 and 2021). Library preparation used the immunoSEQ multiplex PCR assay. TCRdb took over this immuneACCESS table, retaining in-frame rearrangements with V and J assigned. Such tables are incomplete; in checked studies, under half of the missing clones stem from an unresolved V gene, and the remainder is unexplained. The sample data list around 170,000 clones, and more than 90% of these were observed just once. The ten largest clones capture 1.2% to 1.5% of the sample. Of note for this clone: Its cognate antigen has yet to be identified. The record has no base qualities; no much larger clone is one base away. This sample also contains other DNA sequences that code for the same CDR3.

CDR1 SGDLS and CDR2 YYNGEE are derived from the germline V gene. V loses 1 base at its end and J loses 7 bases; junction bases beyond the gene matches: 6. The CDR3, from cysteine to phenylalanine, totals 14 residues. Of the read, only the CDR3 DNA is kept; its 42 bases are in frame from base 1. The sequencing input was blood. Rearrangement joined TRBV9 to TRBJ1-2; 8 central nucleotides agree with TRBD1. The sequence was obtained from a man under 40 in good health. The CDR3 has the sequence CASSVNSGGIGYTF. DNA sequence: TGTGCCAGCAGCGTAAATTCAGGGGGCATTGGCTACACCTTC. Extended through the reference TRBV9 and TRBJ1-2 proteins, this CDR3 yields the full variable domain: DSGVTQTPKHLITATGQRVTLRCSPRSGDLSVYWYQQSLDQGLQFLIQYYNGEERAKGNILERFSAQQFPDLHSELNLSSLELGDSALYFCASSVNSGGIGYTFGSGTRLTVV.